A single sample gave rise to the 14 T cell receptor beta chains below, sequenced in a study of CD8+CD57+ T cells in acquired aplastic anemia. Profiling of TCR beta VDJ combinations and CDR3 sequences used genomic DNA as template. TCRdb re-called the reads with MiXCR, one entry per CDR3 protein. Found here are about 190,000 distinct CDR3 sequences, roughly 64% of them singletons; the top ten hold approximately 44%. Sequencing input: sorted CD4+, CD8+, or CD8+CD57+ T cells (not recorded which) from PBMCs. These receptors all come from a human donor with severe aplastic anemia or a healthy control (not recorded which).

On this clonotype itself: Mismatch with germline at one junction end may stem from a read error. CDR3 sequence reads: CASSSHTPGTGAYLQYF. CDR3 DNA sequence: TGTGCCAGCAGTTCCCATACCCCCGGGACAGGGGCGTACTTGCAGTACTTC. The chain uses TRBV24-1 and TRBJ2-7; 10 positions match TRBD1. Germline V gene data show CDR1 as KGHDR and CDR2 as SFDVKD. The CDR3 runs to 17 residues.

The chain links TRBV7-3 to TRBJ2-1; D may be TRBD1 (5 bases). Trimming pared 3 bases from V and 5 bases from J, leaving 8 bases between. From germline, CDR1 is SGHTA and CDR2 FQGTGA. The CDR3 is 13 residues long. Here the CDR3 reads CASSFGQNNEQFF. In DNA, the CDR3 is TGTGCCAGCAGCTTCGGACAAAACAATGAGCAGTTCTTC.

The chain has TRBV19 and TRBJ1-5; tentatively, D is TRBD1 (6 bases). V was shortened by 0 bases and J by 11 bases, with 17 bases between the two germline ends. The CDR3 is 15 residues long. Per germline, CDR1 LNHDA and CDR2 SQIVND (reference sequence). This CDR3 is CASSIDWGARETQHF. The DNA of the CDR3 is TGTGCCAGTAGTATAGATTGGGGGGCCAGAGAGACCCAGCATTTT.

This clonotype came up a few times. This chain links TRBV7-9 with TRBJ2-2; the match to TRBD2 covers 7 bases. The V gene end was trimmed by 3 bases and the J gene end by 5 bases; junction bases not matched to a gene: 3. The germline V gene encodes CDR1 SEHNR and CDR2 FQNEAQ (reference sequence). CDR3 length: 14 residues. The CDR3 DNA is TGTGCCAGCAGCTTTCAGGGAGGGACCGGGGAGCTGTTTTTT. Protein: CASSFQGGTGELFF.

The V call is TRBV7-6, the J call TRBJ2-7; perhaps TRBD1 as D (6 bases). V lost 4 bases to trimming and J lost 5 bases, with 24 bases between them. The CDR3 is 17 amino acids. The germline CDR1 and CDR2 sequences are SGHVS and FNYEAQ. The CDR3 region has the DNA TGTGCCAGCAGCTCCCCTCGAGGGGGAGTGGGGAAGGACGAGCAGTACTTC. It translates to CASSSPRGGVGKDEQYF.

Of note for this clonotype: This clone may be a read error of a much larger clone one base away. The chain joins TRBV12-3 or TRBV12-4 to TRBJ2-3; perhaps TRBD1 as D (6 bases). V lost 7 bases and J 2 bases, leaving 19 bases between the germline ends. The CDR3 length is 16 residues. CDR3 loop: CASTPRFRGSTDTQYF. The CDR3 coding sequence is TGTGCCAGCACCCCCCGGTTTAGGGGGTCCACAGATACGCAGTATTTT.

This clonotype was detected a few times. In nucleotides, the CDR3 is TGCAGTGCTAGAGTAGCGACTAGCATGGACAATGAGCAGTTCTTC. Protein: CSARVATSMDNEQFF. This chain links TRBV20-1 with TRBJ2-1; TRBD2 aligns across 7 bases. Germline trimming cut 1 base from V and 5 bases from J; bases unmatched to any gene: 8. The V gene's germline CDR1 is DFQATT and CDR2 SNEGSKA (reference sequence). The CDR3 is 15 amino acids.

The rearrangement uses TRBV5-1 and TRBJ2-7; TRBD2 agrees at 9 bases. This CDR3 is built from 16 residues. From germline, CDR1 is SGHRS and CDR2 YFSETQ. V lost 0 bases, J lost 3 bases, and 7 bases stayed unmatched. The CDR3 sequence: CASSLAIAGDLYEQYF. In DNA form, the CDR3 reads TGCGCCAGCAGCTTGGCCATAGCGGGAGATCTCTACGAGCAGTACTTC.

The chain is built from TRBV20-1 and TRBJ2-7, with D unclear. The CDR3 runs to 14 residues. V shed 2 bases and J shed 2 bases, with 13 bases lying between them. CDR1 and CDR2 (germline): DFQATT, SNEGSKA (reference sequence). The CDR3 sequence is CSARPPRPPYEQYF. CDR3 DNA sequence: TGCAGTGCTAGACCTCCTAGGCCCCCCTACGAGCAGTACTTC.

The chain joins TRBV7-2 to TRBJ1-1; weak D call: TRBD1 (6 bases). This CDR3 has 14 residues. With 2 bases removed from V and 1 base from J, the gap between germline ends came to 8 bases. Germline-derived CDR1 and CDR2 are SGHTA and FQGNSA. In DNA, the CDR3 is TGTGCCAGCAGCTTATTGGGACAGAACACTGAAGCTTTCTTT. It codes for CASSLLGQNTEAFF.

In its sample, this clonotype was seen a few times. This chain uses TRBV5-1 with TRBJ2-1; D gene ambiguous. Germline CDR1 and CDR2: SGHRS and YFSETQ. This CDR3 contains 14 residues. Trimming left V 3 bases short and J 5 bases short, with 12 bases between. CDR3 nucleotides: TGCGCCAGCAGCTCGGACCTCTACGACAATGAGCAGTTCTTC. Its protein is CASSSDLYDNEQFF.

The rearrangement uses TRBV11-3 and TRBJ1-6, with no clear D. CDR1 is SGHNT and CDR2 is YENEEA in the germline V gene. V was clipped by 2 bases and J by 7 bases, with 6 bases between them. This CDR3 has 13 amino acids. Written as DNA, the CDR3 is TGTGCCAGCAGCTTAACAGAGAATTCACCCCTCCACTTT. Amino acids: CASSLTENSPLHF. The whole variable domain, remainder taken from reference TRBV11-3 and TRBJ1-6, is EAGVVQSPRYKIIEKKQPVAFWCNPISGHNTLYWYLQNLGQGPELLIRYENEEAVDDSQLPKDRFSAERLKGVDSTLKIQPAELGDSAVYLCASSLTENSPLHFGNGTRLTVT.

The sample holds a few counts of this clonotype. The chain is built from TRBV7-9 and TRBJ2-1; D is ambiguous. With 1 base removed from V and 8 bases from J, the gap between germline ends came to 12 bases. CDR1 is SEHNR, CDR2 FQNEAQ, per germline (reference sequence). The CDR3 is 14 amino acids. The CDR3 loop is CASSLGSAVHEQFF. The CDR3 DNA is TGTGCCAGCAGCTTAGGGTCGGCAGTGCATGAGCAGTTCTTC.

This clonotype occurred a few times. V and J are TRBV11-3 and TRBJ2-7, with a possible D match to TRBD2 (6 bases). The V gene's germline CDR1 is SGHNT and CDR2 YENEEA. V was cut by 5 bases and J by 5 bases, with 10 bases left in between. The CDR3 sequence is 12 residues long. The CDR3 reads CASSGEVHEQYF. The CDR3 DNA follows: TGTGCCAGCAGCGGGGAGGTCCACGAGCAGTACTTC.